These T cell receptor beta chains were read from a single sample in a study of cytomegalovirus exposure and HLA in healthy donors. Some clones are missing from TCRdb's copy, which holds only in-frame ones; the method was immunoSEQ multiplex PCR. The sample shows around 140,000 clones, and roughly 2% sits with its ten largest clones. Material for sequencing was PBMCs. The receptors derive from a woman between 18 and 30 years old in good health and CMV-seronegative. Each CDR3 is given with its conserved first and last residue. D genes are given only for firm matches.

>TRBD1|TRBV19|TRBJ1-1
TGTGCCAGTAGTATAGCTCCGGGACAGGTAGACATGAACACTGAAGCTTTCTTT
CASSIAPGQVDMNTEAFF
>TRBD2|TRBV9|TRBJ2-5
TGTGCCAGCAGCGCAACCGGGACTAGGAAAGAGACCCAGTACTTC
CASSATGTRKETQYF
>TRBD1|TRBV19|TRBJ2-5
TGTGCCAGTACATCGACAGGGCGGGAGACCCAGTACTTC
CASTSTGRETQYF
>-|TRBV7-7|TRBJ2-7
TGTGCCAGCAGCTTAGGTCGGGGATCCTACGAGCAGTACTTC
CASSLGRGSYEQYF
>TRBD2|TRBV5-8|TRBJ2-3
TGTGCCAGCAGCTCCGGGACTAGCGGGAGGGCATCGACAGATACGCAGTATTTT
CASSSGTSGRASTDTQYF
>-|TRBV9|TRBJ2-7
TGTGCCAGCAGCGCCGGACTGGGCTCCTACGAGCAGTACTTC
CASSAGLGSYEQYF
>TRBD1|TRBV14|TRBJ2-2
TGTGCCAGCAGTTTCGACAGGGGGAATATGATAGCCGGGGAGCTGTTTTTT
CASSFDRGNMIAGELFF
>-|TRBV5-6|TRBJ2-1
TGTGCCAGCAGCTTGTGGGGGGAAGGGGCCTACAATGAGCAGTTCTTC
CASSLWGEGAYNEQFF
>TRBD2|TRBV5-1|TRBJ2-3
TGCGCCAGCAGCCATGGACTAGCGGGAGGGATTACAGATACGCAGTATTTT
CASSHGLAGGITDTQYF
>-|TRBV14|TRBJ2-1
TGTGCCAGCAGCCAAGGCGGGGCTACCTACAATGAGCAGTTCTTC
CASSQGGATYNEQFF
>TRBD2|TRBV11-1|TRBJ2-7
TGTGCCAGCAGCAAACTTAGCGGGTGGGAATACGAGCAGTACTTC
CASSKLSGWEYEQYF
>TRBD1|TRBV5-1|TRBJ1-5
TGCGCCAGCAGCCTGACAGGGCGGAAGGGTCAGCCCCAGCATTTT
CASSLTGRKGQPQHF
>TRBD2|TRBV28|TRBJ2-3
TGTGCCGCGGGGAGGGTAACAGATACGCAGTATTTT
CAAGRVTDTQYF
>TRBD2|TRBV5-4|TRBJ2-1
TGTGCCAGCAGCTACCTTAGCGGGAGGGCCGGGGTTAATGAGCAGTTCTTC
CASSYLSGRAGVNEQFF
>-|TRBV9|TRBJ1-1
TGTGCCAGCAGCGTAGGAGGACCGGTGGGGGCAAACACTGAAGCTTTCTTT
CASSVGGPVGANTEAFF
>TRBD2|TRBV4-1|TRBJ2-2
TGCGCCAGCAGCCAAGTCCCGTGGGTAGCGGGAGAAATCGCCGGGGAGCTGTTTTTT
CASSQVPWVAGEIAGELFF
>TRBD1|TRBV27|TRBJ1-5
TGTGCCAGCAGCCTTTCACAGGGGCTAAATCAGCCCCAGCATTTT
CASSLSQGLNQPQHF
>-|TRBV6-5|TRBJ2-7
TGTGCCAGCAGTTACGCGTCAGGCTACGAGCAGTACTTC
CASSYASGYEQYF
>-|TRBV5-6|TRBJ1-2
TGTGCCAGCAGCTTGCCGGGGGGCGGCTATGGCTACACCTTC
CASSLPGGGYGYTF
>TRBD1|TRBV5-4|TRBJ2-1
TGTGCCAGCAGCTCGGGACAGGGTGGAAACAATGAGCAGTTCTTC
CASSSGQGGNNEQFF
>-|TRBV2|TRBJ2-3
TGTGCCAGCAGTGCTAGGGGAAGCACAGATACGCAGTATTTT
CASSARGSTDTQYF
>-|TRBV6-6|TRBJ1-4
TGTGCCAGCAGTCGGGGGGAAGTCAAACTGTTTTTT
CASSRGEVKLFF
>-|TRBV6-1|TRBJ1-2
TGTGCCAGCGCGGGCTACACCTTC
CASAGYTF
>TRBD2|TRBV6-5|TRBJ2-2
TGTGCCAGCAGCCTCTCCGGGAGGGCCACCGGGGAGCTGTTTTTT
CASSLSGRATGELFF
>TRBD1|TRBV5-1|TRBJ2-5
TGCGCCAGCAGCTCCAGGACAGGTCAAGAGACCCAGTACTTC
CASSSRTGQETQYF
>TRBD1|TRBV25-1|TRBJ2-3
TGTGCCAGCAGTGAACCGGGACAGGGGGAGAAAGATACGCAGTATTTT
CASSEPGQGEKDTQYF
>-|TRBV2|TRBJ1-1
TGTGCCAGCAAGAGGACAGCCCTGGCCGAAGCTTTCTTT
CASKRTALAEAFF
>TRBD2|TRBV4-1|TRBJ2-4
TGCGCCAGCAGCCCGGGACTAGCGGGAGGGCCTTCCAAAAACATTCAGTACTTC
CASSPGLAGGPSKNIQYF
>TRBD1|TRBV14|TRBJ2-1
TGTGCCAGCAGCCAAGAACGCCGGGACAGGGATTTCAATGAGCAGTTCTTC
CASSQERRDRDFNEQFF
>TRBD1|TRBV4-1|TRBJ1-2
TGCGCCAGCAGCCAAGTCGGGGACAGCTACTATGGCTACACCTTC
CASSQVGDSYYGYTF
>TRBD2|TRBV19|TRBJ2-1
TGTGCCAGTAGTATTAGCCTAGCGGCCAATGAGCAGTTCTTC
CASSISLAANEQFF
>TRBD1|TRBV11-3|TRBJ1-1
TGTGCCAGCAGCTTTAACAGGGGAAAAAGGACTGAAGCTTTCTTT
CASSFNRGKRTEAFF
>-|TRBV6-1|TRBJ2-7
TGTGCCAGCAGTCCAGGGGTGGCGCGCGAGCAGTACTTC
CASSPGVAREQYF
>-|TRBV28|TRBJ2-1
TGTGCCAGCAGCCCTCCTCCGTCCTCTTACAATGAGCAGTTCTTC
CASSPPPSSYNEQFF
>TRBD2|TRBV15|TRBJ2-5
TGTGCCACCCAACTTCTGACTAGCGGTGGGAGTGAGACCCAGTACTTC
CATQLLTSGGSETQYF
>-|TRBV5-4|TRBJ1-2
TGTGCCAGCAGCTCCCTCGGGACAACTGGCTACACCTTC
CASSSLGTTGYTF
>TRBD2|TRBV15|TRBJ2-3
TGTGCCACCAGCAGAGCGATAGCGGGAGGGCCCGATACGCAGTATTTT
CATSRAIAGGPDTQYF
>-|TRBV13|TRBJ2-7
TGTGCCAGCGGCCAAAGAGGGACTCATTACGAGCAGTACTTC
CASGQRGTHYEQYF
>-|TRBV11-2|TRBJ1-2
TGTGCCAGCAGCTTAGATAGGACAGCCTATGGCTACACCTTC
CASSLDRTAYGYTF
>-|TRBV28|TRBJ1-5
TGTGCCAGCAGTTTAGGGACAAGTCAGCCCCAGCATTTT
CASSLGTSQPQHF
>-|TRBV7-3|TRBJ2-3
TGTGCCAGCAGCTTAAAGGAGGCCCACCGAGATACGCAGTATTTT
CASSLKEAHRDTQYF
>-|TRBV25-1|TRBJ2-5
TGTGCCAGCAGCGACAGCCACCAAGAGACCCAGTACTTC
CASSDSHQETQYF
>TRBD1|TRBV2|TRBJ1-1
TGTGCCAGCAGTGCAGGGGGGAACACTGAAGCTTTCTTT
CASSAGGNTEAFF
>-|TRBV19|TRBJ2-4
TGTGCCAGTAGTATAGATATGCGGGGTCTGGACATTCAGTACTTC
CASSIDMRGLDIQYF
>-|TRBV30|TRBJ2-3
TGTGCCTGGAGTGTAGTGCTAGCGACCGATACGCAGTATTTT
CAWSVVLATDTQYF
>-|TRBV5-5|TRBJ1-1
TGTGCCAGCAGCCAGGGACTAAGGGGTGAAGCTTTCTTT
CASSQGLRGEAFF
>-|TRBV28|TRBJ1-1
TGTGCCAGCAGTCCGAACCGGGGAGGGCTAGCTTTCTTT
CASSPNRGGLAFF
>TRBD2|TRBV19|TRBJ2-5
TGTGCCAGTACCCCGGGGGGTTCCCAAGAGACCCAGTACTTC
CASTPGGSQETQYF